The 5 T cell receptor beta chains in this list originate from one sample, sequenced in a study of Ad26.COV2.S vaccination and SARS-CoV-2 variants. Assay: immunoSEQ multiplex PCR; the TCRdb copy retains only in-frame clones and omits some. The sample includes tens of thousands of clones, around 82% of them seen just once. This specimen was peripheral blood, taken after recovery from COVID-19. These receptors all stem from a human donor who had recovered from COVID-19.

The sample holds one count of this clone. The chain is built from TRBV7-8 and TRBJ2-3; D unclear. The CDR3 sequence is 12 residues long. CDR1 and CDR2 from the germline V gene are SGHVS and FQNEAQ. Deletions cut 5 bases from V and 9 bases from J, with 12 bases between. CDR3 DNA sequence: TGTGCCAGCAGCCCCGATGGCCGGACGCAGTATTTT. Its protein product is CASSPDGRTQYF. Using reference TRBV7-8 and TRBJ2-3 for the parts outside the CDR3, the full variable domain is GAGVSQSPRYKVAKRGQDVALRCDPISGHVSLFWYQQALGQGPEFLTYFQNEAQLDKSGLPSDRFFAERPEGSVSTLKIQRTQQEDSAVYLCASSPDGRTQYFGPGTRLTVL.

The chain joins TRBV10-2 to TRBJ2-1; TRBD1 matches 7 bases. The length of the CDR3 is 15 residues. CDR1 is WSHSY, CDR2 SAAADI, per germline. Trimming at V came to 0 bases and at J to 7 bases, leaving 6 bases not matched to a gene. This CDR3 reads CASSESAGGRNEQFF. CDR3 coding DNA: TGCGCCAGCAGTGAGTCGGCAGGGGGTCGGAATGAGCAGTTCTTC.

The chain is built from TRBV28 and TRBJ2-2, with D perhaps matching TRBD1 (6 bases). There are 14 residues in the CDR3. CDR1 is MDHEN and CDR2 is SYDVKM in the germline V gene. V shed 7 bases and J shed 0 bases, with 9 bases lying between them. CDR3 sequence reads: CASIQGANTGELFF. DNA for the CDR3: TGTGCCAGCATACAGGGCGCGAACACCGGGGAGCTGTTTTTT. Together with reference TRBV28 and TRBJ2-2, the CDR3 gives the full variable domain: DVKVTQSSRYLVKRTGEKVFLECVQDMDHENMFWYRQDPGLGLRLIYFSYDVKMKEKGDIPEGYSVSREKKERFSLILESASTNQTSMYLCASIQGANTGELFFGEGSRLTVL.

The V call is TRBV27, the J call TRBJ2-2; D ambiguous. This CDR3 is 13 amino acids long. Germline CDR1 reads MNHEY; CDR2 reads SMNVEV (reference sequence). V dropped 6 bases and J dropped 1 base, with 6 bases sitting between them. The CDR3 nucleotides read TGTGCCAGCAGGCGGTTGAACACCGGGGAGCTGTTTTTT. As protein: CASRRLNTGELFF.

The CDR3 sequence: CASEGRGTDTQYF. The CDR3 nucleotides are TGTGCCAGCGAGGGAAGGGGAACAGATACGCAGTATTTT. The V gene is TRBV7-2, the J gene TRBJ2-3; the D gene could be TRBD1 or TRBD2 (5 bases each). V was pared by 8 bases and J by 3 bases, with 12 bases between. CDR3 length: 13 amino acids. CDR1 is SGHTA, CDR2 FQGNSA, per germline.